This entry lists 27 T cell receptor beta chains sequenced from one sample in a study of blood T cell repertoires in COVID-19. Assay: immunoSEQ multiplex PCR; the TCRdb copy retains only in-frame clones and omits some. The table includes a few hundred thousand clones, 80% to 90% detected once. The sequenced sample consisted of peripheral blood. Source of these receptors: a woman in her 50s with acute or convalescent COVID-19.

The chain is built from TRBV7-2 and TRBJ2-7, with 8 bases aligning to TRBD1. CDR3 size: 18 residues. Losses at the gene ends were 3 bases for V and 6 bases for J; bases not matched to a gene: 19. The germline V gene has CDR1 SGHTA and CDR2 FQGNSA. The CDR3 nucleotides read TGTGCCAGCAGCTTTCCCCCGCCAAGCAGGGGGCGCCAGGGCGAGCAGTACTTC. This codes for CASSFPPPSRGRQGEQYF.

This CDR3 reads CASSIRASGSQGEQFF. The CDR3 nucleotides read TGTGCCAGTAGTATTCGGGCTAGCGGGAGTCAGGGTGAGCAGTTCTTC. The chain links TRBV19 to TRBJ2-1, with 10 bases aligning to TRBD2. This CDR3 spans 16 amino acids. Germline V gene sequence: CDR1 LNHDA, CDR2 SQIVND (reference sequence). After removal of 3 bases from V and 9 bases from J, the junction contained 11 bases not matched to a gene.

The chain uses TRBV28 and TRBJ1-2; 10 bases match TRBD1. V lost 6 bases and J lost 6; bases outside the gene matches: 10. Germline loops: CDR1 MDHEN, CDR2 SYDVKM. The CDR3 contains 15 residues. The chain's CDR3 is CASRGEGTGANGYTF. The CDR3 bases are TGTGCCAGCAGGGGGGAAGGGACAGGGGCAAATGGCTACACCTTC.

The CDR3: CASSHNGYLAALGNEQFF. The CDR3 region has the DNA TGTGCCAGCAGCCACAACGGATACCTAGCGGCCCTGGGAAATGAGCAGTTCTTC. The rearrangement joins TRBV13 to TRBJ2-1; 7 bases map to TRBD2. With 5 bases clipped from V and 7 bases from J, the junction kept 20 bases outside the gene matches. Per the germline V gene, CDR1 is PRHDT and CDR2 is FYEKMQ (reference sequence). The CDR3 has 18 residues.

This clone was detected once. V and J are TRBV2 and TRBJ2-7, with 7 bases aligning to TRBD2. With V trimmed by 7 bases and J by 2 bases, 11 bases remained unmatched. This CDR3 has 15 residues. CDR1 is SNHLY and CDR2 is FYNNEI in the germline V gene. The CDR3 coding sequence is TGTGCCAGCAAGGCTGCGGCTAGCGGAACCTACGAGCAGTACTTC. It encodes CASKAAASGTYEQYF. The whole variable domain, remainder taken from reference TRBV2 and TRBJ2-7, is EPEVTQTPSHQVTQMGQEVILRCVPISNHLYFYWYRQILGQKVEFLVSFYNNEISEKSEIFDDQFSVERPDGSNFTLKIRSTKLEDSAMYFCASKAAASGTYEQYFGPGTRLTVT.

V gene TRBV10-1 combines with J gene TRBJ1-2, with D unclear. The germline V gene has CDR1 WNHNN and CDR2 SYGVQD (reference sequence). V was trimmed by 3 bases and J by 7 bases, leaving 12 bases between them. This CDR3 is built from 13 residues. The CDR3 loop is CASSDGREAGYTF. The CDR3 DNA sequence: TGCGCCAGCAGTGACGGACGGGAGGCTGGCTACACCTTC.

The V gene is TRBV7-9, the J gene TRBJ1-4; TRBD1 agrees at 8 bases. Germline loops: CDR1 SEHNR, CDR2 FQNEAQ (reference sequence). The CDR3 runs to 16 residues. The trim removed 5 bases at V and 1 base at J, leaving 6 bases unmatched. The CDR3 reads CASSRGQGVTNEKLFF. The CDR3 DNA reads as TGTGCCAGCAGCCGAGGACAGGGAGTAACTAATGAAAAACTGTTTTTT.

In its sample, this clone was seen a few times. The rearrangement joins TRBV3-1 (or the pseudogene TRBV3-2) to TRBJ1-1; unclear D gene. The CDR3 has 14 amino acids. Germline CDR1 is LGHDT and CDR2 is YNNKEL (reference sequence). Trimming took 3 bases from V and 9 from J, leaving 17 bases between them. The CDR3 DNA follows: TGTGCCAGCAGCCACGGAGGAGGCCCCCGTCAAGCTTTCTTT. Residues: CASSHGGGPRQAFF.

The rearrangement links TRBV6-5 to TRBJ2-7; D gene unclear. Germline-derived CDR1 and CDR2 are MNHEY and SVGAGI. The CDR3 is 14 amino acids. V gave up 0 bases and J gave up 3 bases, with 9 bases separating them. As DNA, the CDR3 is TGTGCCAGCAGTTACTCCGGTCTAGACTACGAGCAGTACTTC. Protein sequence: CASSYSGLDYEQYF.

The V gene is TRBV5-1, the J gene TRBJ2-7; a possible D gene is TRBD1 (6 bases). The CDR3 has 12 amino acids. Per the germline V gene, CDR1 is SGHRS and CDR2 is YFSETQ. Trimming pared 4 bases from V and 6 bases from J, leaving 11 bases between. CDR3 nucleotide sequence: TGCGCCAGCAGCGTTATCAGGGGCGAGCAGTACTTC. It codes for CASSVIRGEQYF.

This CDR3 reads CASRGTSVLPDTQYF. CDR3 bases: TGTGCCAGCAGAGGGACTAGCGTCTTGCCAGATACGCAGTATTTT. The chain employs TRBV2 and TRBJ2-3; 10 bases are shared with TRBD2. This CDR3 has 15 residues. The junction had 7 bases not matched to a gene; V was cut back by 6 bases and J by 4 bases. The germline gives CDR1 SNHLY, CDR2 FYNNEI.

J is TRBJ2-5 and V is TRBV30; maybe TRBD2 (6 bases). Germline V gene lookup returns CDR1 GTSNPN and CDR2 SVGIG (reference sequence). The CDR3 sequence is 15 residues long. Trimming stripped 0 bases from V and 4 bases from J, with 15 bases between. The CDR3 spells CAWSVPTGVGETQYF. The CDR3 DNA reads TGTGCCTGGAGTGTACCCACGGGAGTCGGAGAGACCCAGTACTTC.

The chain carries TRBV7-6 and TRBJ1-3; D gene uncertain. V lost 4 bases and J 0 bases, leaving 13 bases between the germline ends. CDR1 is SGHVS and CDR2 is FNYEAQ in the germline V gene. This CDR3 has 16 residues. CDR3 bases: TGTGCCAGCAGCTCTTCCGCACGGAGCTCTGGAAACACCATATATTTT. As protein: CASSSSARSSGNTIYF.

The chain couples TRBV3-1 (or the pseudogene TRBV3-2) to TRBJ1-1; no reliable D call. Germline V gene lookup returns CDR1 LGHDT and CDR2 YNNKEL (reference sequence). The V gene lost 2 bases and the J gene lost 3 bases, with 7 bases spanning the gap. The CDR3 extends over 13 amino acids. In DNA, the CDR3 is TGTGCCAGCAGCCAACCCCATGACACTGAAGCTTTCTTT. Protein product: CASSQPHDTEAFF.

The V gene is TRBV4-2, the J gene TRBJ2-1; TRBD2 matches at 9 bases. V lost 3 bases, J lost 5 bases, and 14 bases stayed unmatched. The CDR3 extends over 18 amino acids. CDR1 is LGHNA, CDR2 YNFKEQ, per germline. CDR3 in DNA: TGTGCCAGCAGCCATTTTGGACCCGAGCGGGAGGTCGACAATGAGCAGTTCTTC. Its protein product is CASSHFGPEREVDNEQFF.

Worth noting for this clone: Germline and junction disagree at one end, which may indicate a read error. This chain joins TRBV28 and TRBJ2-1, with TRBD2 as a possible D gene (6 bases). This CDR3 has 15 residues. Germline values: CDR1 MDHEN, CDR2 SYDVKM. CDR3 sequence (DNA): TGTGCCAGCAGTTTTTCCCGGGACTCCCACAATGAGCAGTTCTTC. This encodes CASSFSRDSHNEQFF.

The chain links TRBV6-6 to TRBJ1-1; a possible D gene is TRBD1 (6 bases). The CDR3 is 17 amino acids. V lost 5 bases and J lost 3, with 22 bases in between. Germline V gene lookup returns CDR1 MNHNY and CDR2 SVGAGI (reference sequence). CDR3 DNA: TGTGCCAGCAGTCCCTCCGGAGATTTTGAGGGGGACACTGAAGCTTTCTTT. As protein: CASSPSGDFEGDTEAFF.

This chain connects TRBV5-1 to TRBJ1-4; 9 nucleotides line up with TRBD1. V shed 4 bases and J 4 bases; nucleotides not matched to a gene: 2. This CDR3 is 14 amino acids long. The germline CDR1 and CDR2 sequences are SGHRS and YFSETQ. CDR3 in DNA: TGCGCCAGCAGCCCGGACAGGGGTAATGAAAAACTGTTTTTT. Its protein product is CASSPDRGNEKLFF.

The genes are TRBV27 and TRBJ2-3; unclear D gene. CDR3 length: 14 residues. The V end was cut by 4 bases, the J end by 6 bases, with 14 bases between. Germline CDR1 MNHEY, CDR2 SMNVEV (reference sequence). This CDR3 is CASSSPSTRDTQYF. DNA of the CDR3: TGTGCCAGCAGTTCCCCCTCAACGCGGGATACGCAGTATTTT.

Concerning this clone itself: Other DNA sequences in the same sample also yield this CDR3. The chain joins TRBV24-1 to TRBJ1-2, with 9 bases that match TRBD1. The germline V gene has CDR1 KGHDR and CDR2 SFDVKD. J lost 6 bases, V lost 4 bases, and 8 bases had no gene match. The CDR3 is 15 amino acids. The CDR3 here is CATSDPGQGKDGYTF. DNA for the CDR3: TGTGCCACCAGTGACCCTGGACAGGGGAAGGATGGCTACACCTTC.

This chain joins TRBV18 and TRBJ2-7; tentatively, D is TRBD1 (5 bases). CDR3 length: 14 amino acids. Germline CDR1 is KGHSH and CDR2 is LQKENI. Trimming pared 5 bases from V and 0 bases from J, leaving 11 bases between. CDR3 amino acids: CASSSHQGSYEQYF. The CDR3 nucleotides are TGTGCCAGCTCATCTCACCAGGGCTCCTACGAGCAGTACTTC.

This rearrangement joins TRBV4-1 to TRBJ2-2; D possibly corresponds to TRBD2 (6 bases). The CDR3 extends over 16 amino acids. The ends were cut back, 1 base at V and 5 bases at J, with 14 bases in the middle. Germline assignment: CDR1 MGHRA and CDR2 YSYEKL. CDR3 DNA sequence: TGCGCCAGCAGCCAAGTGCGACTAGTTCTTACCGGGGAGCTGTTTTTT. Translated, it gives CASSQVRLVLTGELFF.

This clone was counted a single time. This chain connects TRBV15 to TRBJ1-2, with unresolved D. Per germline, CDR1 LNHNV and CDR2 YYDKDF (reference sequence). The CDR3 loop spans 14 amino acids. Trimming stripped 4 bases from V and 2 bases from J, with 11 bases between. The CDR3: CATSIEAGNYGYTF. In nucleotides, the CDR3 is TGTGCCACCAGCATAGAGGCAGGCAACTATGGCTACACCTTC.

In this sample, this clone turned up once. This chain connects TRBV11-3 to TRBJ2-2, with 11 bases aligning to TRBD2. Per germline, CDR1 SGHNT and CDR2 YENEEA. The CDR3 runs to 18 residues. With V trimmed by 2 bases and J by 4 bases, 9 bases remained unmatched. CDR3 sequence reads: CASSLSGLSGRGTGELFF. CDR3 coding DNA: TGTGCCAGCAGCTTAAGCGGTCTTAGCGGGAGGGGCACCGGGGAGCTGTTTTTT.

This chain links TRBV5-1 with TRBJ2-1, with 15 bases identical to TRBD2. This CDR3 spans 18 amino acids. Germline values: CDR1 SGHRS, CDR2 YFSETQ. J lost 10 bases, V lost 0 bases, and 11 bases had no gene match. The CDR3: CASSLAPGLAGGNREQFF. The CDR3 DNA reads TGCGCCAGCAGCTTGGCCCCGGGACTAGCGGGAGGTAATCGGGAGCAGTTCTTC.

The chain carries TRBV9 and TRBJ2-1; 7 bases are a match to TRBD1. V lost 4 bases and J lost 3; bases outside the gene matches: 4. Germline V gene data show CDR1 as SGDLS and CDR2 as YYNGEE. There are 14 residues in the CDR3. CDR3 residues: CASSNRDSYNEQFF. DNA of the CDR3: TGTGCCAGCAGCAACCGGGACAGCTACAATGAGCAGTTCTTC.

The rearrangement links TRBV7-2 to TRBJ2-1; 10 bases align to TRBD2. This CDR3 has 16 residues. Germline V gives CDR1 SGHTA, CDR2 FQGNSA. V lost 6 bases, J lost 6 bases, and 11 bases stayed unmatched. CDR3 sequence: CASRPTGTSASNEQFF. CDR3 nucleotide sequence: TGTGCCAGCAGACCTACCGGGACTAGCGCCTCCAATGAGCAGTTCTTC.